These 23 T cell receptor beta chains came from one sample sequenced in a study of blood T cells in healthy people across ages. The authors ran a second PCR of roughly 7 to 11 cycles using a sample-barcoded 5' primer and a J-beta primer mix. Using its own MiXCR run on the 5' RACE reads, TCRdb lists one record per CDR3 protein. Counted here are about 570,000 distinct CDR3 sequences, 27% occurring once; the ten biggest clones make up less than 20%. Sequencing used blood. The receptor source for this set is a woman between 70 and 85 years old in good health.

The rearrangement uses TRBV5-1 and TRBJ2-3, with D perhaps matching TRBD2 (7 bases). V was trimmed by 4 bases and J by 0 bases, leaving 15 bases between them. Germline V gene sequence: CDR1 SGHRS, CDR2 YFSETQ. This CDR3 is built from 16 residues. The CDR3 loop is CASSLTRGGSTDTQYF. CDR3 nucleotide sequence: TGCGCCAGCAGCCTTACAAGGGGGGGAAGCACAGATACGCAGTATTTT.

This clonotype was recorded a few times. The gene calls are TRBV27 and TRBJ2-1; no reliable D call. Germline assignment: CDR1 MNHEY and CDR2 SMNVEV (reference sequence). The ends were cut back, 4 bases at V and 5 bases at J, with 12 bases in the middle. The CDR3 runs 14 residues. This CDR3 reads CASSSLVGNNEQFF. The CDR3 nucleotides read TGTGCCAGCAGTTCCCTTGTAGGGAACAATGAGCAGTTCTTC.

This clonotype was found a few times. The rearrangement joins TRBV14 to TRBJ2-4, with 14 bases that match TRBD2. Germline CDR1 is SGHDN and CDR2 is FVKESK. V lost 6 bases and J lost 2; bases outside the gene matches: 18. This CDR3 has 21 residues. CDR3 region: CASRRNPSGLAGDLTKNIQYF. The CDR3 coding sequence is TGTGCCAGCAGACGGAACCCCTCGGGACTAGCGGGGGATTTAACCAAAAACATTCAGTACTTC.

The V and J genes are TRBV20-1 and TRBJ2-5, with no clear D. This CDR3 comprises 12 residues. V was cut by 6 bases and J by 7 bases, with 15 bases left in between. The V gene's germline CDR1 is DFQATT and CDR2 SNEGSKA (reference sequence). The CDR3 nucleotides read TGCAGTGCAAGGGCCCCGCTGGGGACCCAGTACTTC. This sequence encodes CSARAPLGTQYF.

The chain uses TRBV6-5 and TRBJ2-2, with D unclear. The CDR3 is made up of 15 amino acids. CDR1 is MNHEY and CDR2 is SVGAGI in the germline V gene. Trimming shortened V by 2 bases and J by 0 bases, and 7 bases separated the two germline ends. CDR3 DNA: TGTGCCAGCAGTTACAGGCCCTCGAACACCGGGGAGCTGTTTTTT. Residues: CASSYRPSNTGELFF.

The chain recombines TRBV29-1 with TRBJ2-5; no clear D gene. In germline, CDR1 is SQVTM, CDR2 ANQGSEA. Trimming removed 6 bases from V and 3 bases from J, with 11 bases in between. The CDR3 extends over 12 amino acids. CDR3 coding DNA: TGCAGCGTCTCCCCTTCGAAAGAGACCCAGTACTTC. It encodes CSVSPSKETQYF. Full variable domain (missing parts from reference TRBV29-1 and TRBJ2-5): SAVISQKPSRDICQRGTSLTIQCQVDSQVTMMFWYRQQPGQSLTLIATANQGSEATYESGFVIDKFPISRPNLTFSTLTVSNMSPEDSSIYLCSVSPSKETQYFGPGTRLLVL.

V is TRBV29-1 and J is TRBJ1-2; D gene ambiguous. CDR1 SQVTM and CDR2 ANQGSEA come from the germline V gene. V gave up 6 bases and J gave up 8 bases, with 19 bases separating them. There are 13 residues in the CDR3. The chain's CDR3 is CSVPRAYDGGYTF. The CDR3 region has the DNA TGCAGCGTCCCTAGGGCTTACGACGGGGGCTACACCTTC.

V usage is TRBV29-1 and J usage is TRBJ1-1, with unresolved D. The CDR3 runs 11 residues. The V gene lost 4 bases and the J gene lost 4 bases, with 7 bases spanning the gap. Germline CDR1 and CDR2: SQVTM and ANQGSEA. CDR3 amino acids: CSVVKSTEAFF. CDR3 nucleotides: TGCAGCGTTGTGAAGAGCACTGAAGCTTTCTTT.

The V gene is TRBV11-1, the J gene TRBJ2-7; 7 nucleotides match TRBD1. The germline V gene encodes CDR1 SGHAT and CDR2 FQDESV (reference sequence). With 5 bases clipped from V and 6 bases from J, the junction kept 10 bases outside the gene matches. CDR3 size: 14 residues. The CDR3 loop is CASSTGVALVEQYF. DNA for the CDR3: TGTGCCAGCAGCACAGGGGTTGCGTTAGTCGAGCAGTACTTC.

This chain uses TRBV12-3 or TRBV12-4 with TRBJ1-6, with a weak D call TRBD1 (5 bases). The V end was cut by 6 bases, the J end by 7 bases, with 19 bases between. The length of the CDR3 is 16 residues. The CDR3: CASSASGGRVNSPLHF. CDR3 DNA sequence: TGTGCCAGCAGCGCCTCCGGGGGACGAGTAAATTCACCCCTCCACTTT.

This clonotype was seen only a few times. The chain joins TRBV25-1 to TRBJ1-6, with a weak D call TRBD1 (5 bases). Trimming stripped 3 bases from V and 2 bases from J, with 5 bases between. CDR1 MGHDK and CDR2 SYGVNS come from the germline V gene. This CDR3 is built from 14 residues. CDR3 sequence reads: CASSETAYNSPLHF. The CDR3 DNA reads as TGTGCCAGCAGTGAGACAGCCTATAATTCACCCCTCCACTTT.

The gene calls are TRBV3-1 and TRBJ1-2; D gene ambiguous. The V end lost 4 bases, the J end lost 1 base, and 7 bases lay between the germline ends. This CDR3 has 13 amino acids. The germline gives CDR1 LGHDT, CDR2 YNNKEL (reference sequence). The CDR3 protein is CASSLKGNYGYTF. In DNA, the CDR3 is TGTGCCAGCAGCCTGAAGGGTAACTATGGCTACACCTTC.

The chain is built from TRBV6-2 or TRBV6-3 and TRBJ1-1; weak D call: TRBD1 (5 bases). Germline CDR1 MNHEY, CDR2 SVGEGT. CDR3 length: 16 residues. Trimming shortened V by 7 bases and J by 1 base, and 19 bases separated the two germline ends. CDR3 in amino acids: CASTTLRGGKNTEAFF. Here the CDR3 DNA reads TGTGCCAGCACAACCCTGAGGGGCGGGAAGAACACTGAAGCTTTCTTT.

This clonotype showed up just a few times. The V gene is TRBV27, the J gene TRBJ1-1, with D unclear. Germline loops: CDR1 MNHEY, CDR2 SMNVEV (reference sequence). V lost 8 bases and J lost 2, with 12 bases in between. This CDR3 comprises 13 residues. The CDR3 sequence: CASSWQYNTEAFF. The CDR3 DNA reads as TGTGCCAGCTCTTGGCAGTATAACACTGAAGCTTTCTTT.

This clonotype occurred a few times. The V gene is TRBV5-1, the J gene TRBJ2-5; D is possibly TRBD1 or TRBD2 (5 bases each). V was trimmed by 4 bases and J by 2 bases, leaving 12 bases between them. The germline V gene has CDR1 SGHRS and CDR2 YFSETQ. The CDR3 consists of 14 residues. The CDR3 protein is CASSPGPEQETQYF. In DNA form, the CDR3 reads TGCGCCAGCAGCCCGGGGCCCGAACAAGAGACCCAGTACTTC.

The rearrangement links TRBV3-1 to TRBJ2-7; D is undetermined. The CDR3 has 14 residues. The germline V and J ends were trimmed by 1 base and 4 bases, with 11 bases remaining between them. CDR1 and CDR2 from the germline V gene are LGHDT and YNNKEL (reference sequence). CDR3 amino acids: CASSQAWGSYEQYF. CDR3 DNA: TGTGCCAGCAGCCAAGCCTGGGGATCTTACGAGCAGTACTTC.

This rearrangement joins TRBV27 to TRBJ2-1; D gene unclear. This CDR3 has 15 amino acids. V was shortened by 5 bases and J by 10 bases, with 21 bases between the two germline ends. Germline V gene sequence: CDR1 MNHEY, CDR2 SMNVEV (reference sequence). In nucleotides, the CDR3 is TGTGCCAGCAGTCCACCGGGCCGAACACGCTGGGAGCAGTTCTTC. This sequence encodes CASSPPGRTRWEQFF.

This clonotype came up a few times. The chain combines TRBV29-1 with TRBJ1-5, with D possibly matching TRBD1 (6 bases). The CDR3 runs 13 residues. V was shortened by 5 bases and J by 6 bases, with 14 bases between the two germline ends. Looked up from germline, CDR1 is SQVTM and CDR2 is ANQGSEA. CDR3 nucleotide sequence: TGCAGCGTTACAACAGGGTTAGGTCAGCCCCAGCATTTT. Amino acids: CSVTTGLGQPQHF.

The sample holds a few counts of this clonotype. This sequence joins TRBV6-2 or TRBV6-3 and TRBJ2-1; 9 nucleotides align to TRBD2. The length of the CDR3 is 15 residues. After removal of 2 bases from V and 3 bases from J, the junction contained 2 bases not matched to a gene. The germline V gene encodes CDR1 MNHEY and CDR2 SVGEGT. The CDR3 coding sequence is TGTGCCAGCAGTTACGGCGGGGGGGACTACAATGAGCAGTTCTTC. Its protein is CASSYGGGDYNEQFF.

The chain joins TRBV20-1 to TRBJ1-2, with TRBD1 identical over 7 bases. Germline CDR1 DFQATT, CDR2 SNEGSKA (reference sequence). Trimming removed 3 bases from V and 3 bases from J; junction bases left unmatched: 4. This CDR3 contains 13 residues. CDR3 DNA: TGCAGTGCTAGGGGGACAGAGTACTATGGCTACACCTTC. Its translation: CSARGTEYYGYTF.

The chain employs TRBV20-1 and TRBJ2-1; 9 positions agree with TRBD2. The germline V gene has CDR1 DFQATT and CDR2 SNEGSKA (reference sequence). This CDR3 has 15 residues. V lost 0 bases, J lost 8 bases, and 8 bases stayed unmatched. In DNA, the CDR3 is TGCAGTGCTAGAGATTTGGCGGGGGGGCTGGATGAGCAGTTCTTC. Its translation is CSARDLAGGLDEQFF.

The V gene is TRBV12-3 or TRBV12-4, the J gene TRBJ1-2; D remains ambiguous. This CDR3 spans 14 amino acids. Trimming left V 3 bases short and J 6 bases short, with 14 bases between. The chain's CDR3 is CASSFSLVGNGYTF. The CDR3 DNA sequence: TGTGCCAGCAGTTTCTCTCTGGTCGGAAATGGCTACACCTTC.

V usage is TRBV9 and J usage is TRBJ2-1; TRBD2 aligns across 7 bases. Trimming cost V 4 bases and J 1 base; bases outside gene matches: 5. The CDR3 covers 15 residues. CDR1 and CDR2 from the germline V gene are SGDLS and YYNGEE. This CDR3 is CASSTRGGSYNEQFF. For the CDR3, the DNA is TGTGCCAGCAGCACGCGGGGAGGGTCCTACAATGAGCAGTTCTTC. Complete variable domain (other parts from reference TRBV9 and TRBJ2-1): DSGVTQTPKHLITATGQRVTLRCSPRSGDLSVYWYQQSLDQGLQFLIQYYNGEERAKGNILERFSAQQFPDLHSELNLSSLELGDSALYFCASSTRGGSYNEQFFGPGTRLTVL.